Listed here are 28 T cell receptor beta chains from one sample, sequenced in a study of CD8 T cells in ankylosing spondylitis. TCRdb used MiXCR to reprocess the 5' RACE reads, holding one entry per CDR3 protein. The top ten hold roughly 9.1% of the sample, which has 250,000 to 400,000 distinct CDR3 sequences, about 9.9% seen once. The sample was blood, either unsorted or a sorted T cell fraction (not recorded which). These receptors were taken from a female donor with ankylosing spondylitis or in good health (not recorded which).

V is TRBV7-6 and J is TRBJ2-3; 11 positions match TRBD2. Germline trimming cut 4 bases from V and 0 bases from J; bases unmatched to any gene: 6. The CDR3 covers 17 residues. Germline V gene sequence: CDR1 SGHVS, CDR2 FNYEAQ. Here the CDR3 DNA reads TGTGCCAGCAGCTCGAAACTAGCGGGGGATAGCACAGATACGCAGTATTTT. Translating it yields CASSSKLAGDSTDTQYF.

This rearrangement joins TRBV7-8 to TRBJ1-2; 7 bases align to TRBD1. This CDR3 spans 12 amino acids. The V and J ends lost 5 bases and 8 bases, in that order; junction bases with no gene match: 5. Germline V gene data show CDR1 as SGHVS and CDR2 as FQNEAQ. The DNA of the CDR3 is TGTGCCAGCAGCAGAGACAGGGACGGCTACACCTTC. Translating gives CASSRDRDGYTF.

This clonotype was counted between two and nine times. This sequence joins TRBV9 and TRBJ2-7; unclear D gene. The CDR3 extends over 14 amino acids. CDR1 is SGDLS, CDR2 YYNGEE, per germline. V lost 0 bases and J lost 3, with 10 bases in between. CDR3 protein: CASSVGVGLYEQYF. The CDR3 DNA is TGTGCCAGCAGCGTAGGGGTAGGGCTCTACGAGCAGTACTTC.

This clonotype was counted ten times or more. This chain joins TRBV5-1 and TRBJ2-5; 10 positions agree with TRBD2. Germline CDR1 reads SGHRS; CDR2 reads YFSETQ. V lost 4 bases and J lost 2; bases outside the gene matches: 8. This CDR3 is built from 16 residues. CDR3 nucleotides: TGCGCCAGCAGCATGTCGACTAGCGGGCGACAAGAGACCCAGTACTTC. Its translation: CASSMSTSGRQETQYF.

This clonotype occurred a few times. The chain uses TRBV2 and TRBJ2-7; no definite D call. Deletions cut 3 bases from V and 3 bases from J, with 9 bases between. The germline gives CDR1 SNHLY, CDR2 FYNNEI. The CDR3 totals 13 residues. The CDR3 coding sequence is TGTGCCAGCAGTGACCCGACGGGCTACGAGCAGTACTTC. This translates into CASSDPTGYEQYF.

This clonotype was counted ten times or more. This chain uses TRBV5-1 with TRBJ1-1; tentative D call: TRBD1 (5 bases). The V end was cut by 4 bases, the J end by 1 base, with 11 bases between. The germline V gene encodes CDR1 SGHRS and CDR2 YFSETQ. The CDR3 runs to 14 residues. The CDR3 DNA reads as TGCGCCAGCAGCCCCTCAGGGAGGAACACTGAAGCTTTCTTT. It encodes CASSPSGRNTEAFF.

The genes are TRBV29-1 and TRBJ2-6; 8 bases match TRBD1. This CDR3 has 15 amino acids. Germline V gene lookup returns CDR1 SQVTM and CDR2 ANQGSEA. The trim removed 4 bases at V and 3 bases at J, leaving 5 bases unmatched. The CDR3 nucleotides are TGCAGCGTTGTGGGCGACAGGGGTGGGGCCAACGTCCTGACTTTC. Translation: CSVVGDRGGANVLTF. Full variable domain (remainder filled in from reference TRBV29-1 and TRBJ2-6): SAVISQKPSRDICQRGTSLTIQCQVDSQVTMMFWYRQQPGQSLTLIATANQGSEATYESGFVIDKFPISRPNLTFSTLTVSNMSPEDSSIYLCSVVGDRGGANVLTFGAGSRLTVL.

There are many counts of this clonotype. The chain is built from TRBV12-3 or TRBV12-4 and TRBJ2-3, with D unresolved. Deletions cut 0 bases from V and 6 bases from J, with 7 bases between. The CDR3 has 13 amino acids. CDR3 residues: CASSLAQADTQYF. CDR3 sequence (DNA): TGTGCCAGCAGTTTAGCGCAAGCGGATACGCAGTATTTT.

In this sample, this clonotype turned up many times. The genes are TRBV5-1 and TRBJ2-3, with 14 bases aligning to TRBD2. The CDR3 sequence is 14 residues long. J gave up 10 bases and V 0 bases, and 1 base lay outside the gene matches. CDR1 is SGHRS, CDR2 YFSETQ, per germline. This chain's CDR3 is CASSLGTSGRPQYF. CDR3 bases: TGCGCCAGCAGCTTGGGGACTAGCGGGAGGCCGCAGTATTTT.

The chain is built from TRBV28 and TRBJ2-1; 10 nucleotides align to TRBD2. Germline V lookup: CDR1 MDHEN, CDR2 SYDVKM. V shed 7 bases, J shed 7 bases, and the junction held 13 bases outside the gene matches. CDR3 size: 16 residues. CDR3 protein: CASKLHGLAEGNEQFF. CDR3 in DNA: TGTGCCAGCAAACTACATGGACTAGCGGAGGGGAATGAGCAGTTCTTC.

This clonotype was seen only a few times. The rearrangement joins TRBV20-1 to TRBJ2-5; maybe TRBD2 (5 bases). CDR3 size: 18 residues. Germline CDR1 and CDR2: DFQATT and SNEGSKA (reference sequence). Trimming cost V 4 bases and J 0 bases, with 24 bases left between them. CDR3 region: CSAKRPPAGGLYQETQYF. In DNA form, the CDR3 reads TGCAGTGCTAAAAGACCACCCGCTGGCGGGTTGTACCAAGAGACCCAGTACTTC.

This clonotype was detected many times. The rearrangement joins TRBV18 to TRBJ2-3; 8 nucleotides match TRBD2. Trimming took 3 bases from V and 4 from J; bases not matched to a gene: 12. CDR1 is KGHSH and CDR2 is LQKENI in the germline V gene. This CDR3 spans 17 amino acids. The CDR3 region has the DNA TGTGCCAGCTCACCGCCTAGTCCGGGACTAGTGGCAGATACGCAGTATTTT. This gives the protein CASSPPSPGLVADTQYF. The complete variable domain, with remaining parts taken from reference TRBV18 and TRBJ2-3, reads NAGVMQNPRHLVRRRGQEARLRCSPMKGHSHVYWYRQLPEEGLKFMVYLQKENIIDESGMPKERFSAEFPKEGPSILRIQQVVRGDSAAYFCASSPPSPGLVADTQYFGPGTRLTVL.

This clonotype has a count of ten or more. The chain couples TRBV4-3 to TRBJ1-5; 8 bases are a match to TRBD1. CDR1 is LGHNA and CDR2 is YSLEER in the germline V gene. This CDR3 has 15 amino acids. The trim removed 5 bases at V and 2 bases at J, leaving 5 bases unmatched. DNA for the CDR3: TGCGCCAGCAGCACGACGACAGGGGGCAATCAGCCCCAGCATTTT. It yields the protein CASSTTTGGNQPQHF.

This clonotype was seen many times. This chain joins TRBV20-1 and TRBJ2-3; D remains ambiguous. The CDR3 sequence is 12 residues long. Germline loops: CDR1 DFQATT, CDR2 SNEGSKA (reference sequence). V lost 3 bases to trimming and J lost 6 bases, with 10 bases between them. DNA of the CDR3: TGCAGTGCTAGTTACCAGTTCGATACGCAGTATTTT. It codes for CSASYQFDTQYF.

This clonotype was counted many times. The chain has TRBV5-1 and TRBJ1-1; D ambiguous. This CDR3 region has 17 residues. Trimming stripped 0 bases from V and 0 bases from J, with 15 bases between. The germline V gene encodes CDR1 SGHRS and CDR2 YFSETQ. The CDR3 coding sequence is TGCGCCAGCAGCTTGGAATCCCCCCGCCTCATGAACACTGAAGCTTTCTTT. This sequence encodes CASSLESPRLMNTEAFF. The entire variable domain, with the rest obtained from reference TRBV5-1 and TRBJ1-1, is as follows: KAGVTQTPRYLIKTRGQQVTLSCSPISGHRSVSWYQQTPGQGLQFLFEYFSETQRNKGNFPGRFSGRQFSNSRSEMNVSTLELGDSALYLCASSLESPRLMNTEAFFGQGTRLTVV.

This chain joins TRBV28 and TRBJ2-7, with a possible D match to TRBD1 (6 bases). CDR1 and CDR2 from the germline V gene are MDHEN and SYDVKM. The CDR3 runs 15 residues. V shed 5 bases and J shed 4 bases, with 18 bases lying between them. The CDR3 sequence is CASSPQGLGSYEQYF. The CDR3 nucleotides are TGTGCCAGCAGTCCCCAGGGGTTGGGCTCTTACGAGCAGTACTTC.

This clonotype was recorded many times. The J gene is TRBJ2-2, the V gene TRBV15; 11 bases line up with TRBD2. The germline gives CDR1 LNHNV, CDR2 YYDKDF (reference sequence). V lost 8 bases and J lost 9; bases outside the gene matches: 11. The CDR3 runs 15 residues. The CDR3 is CATAGLAAVSRELFF. The CDR3 DNA reads as TGTGCCACCGCGGGACTAGCGGCCGTTTCCCGGGAGCTGTTTTTT.

This rearrangement joins TRBV15 to TRBJ2-3; perhaps TRBD2 as D (5 bases). V shed 0 bases and J shed 6 bases, with 16 bases lying between them. There are 16 residues in the CDR3. Germline V lookup: CDR1 LNHNV, CDR2 YYDKDF (reference sequence). CDR3 amino acids: CATSRDEGGMDDTQYF. The CDR3 DNA reads TGTGCCACCAGCAGAGATGAGGGTGGTATGGACGATACGCAGTATTTT. Combining the CDR3 with reference TRBV15 and TRBJ2-3 gives the whole variable domain DAMVIQNPRYQVTQFGKPVTLSCSQTLNHNVMYWYQQKSSQAPKLLFHYYDKDFNNEADTPDNFQSRRPNTSFCFLDIRSPGLGDTAMYLCATSRDEGGMDDTQYFGPGTRLTVL.

The table lists this clonotype with a few counts. The chain has TRBV7-8 and TRBJ1-4, with a tentative D call TRBD1 (5 bases). Trimming shortened V by 1 base and J by 5 bases, and 8 bases separated the two germline ends. Germline V gene data show CDR1 as SGHVS and CDR2 as FQNEAQ. The CDR3 runs 14 residues. CDR3 nucleotides: TGTGCCAGCAGCTTAGGGACAAGCAATGAAAAACTGTTTTTT. Protein: CASSLGTSNEKLFF.

This clonotype appeared many times. The chain combines TRBV6-1 with TRBJ1-1; D not resolved. The germline CDR1 and CDR2 sequences are MNHNS and SASEGT. The CDR3 consists of 13 residues. Trimming stripped 0 bases from V and 2 bases from J, with 4 bases between. The CDR3 DNA reads as TGTGCCAGCAGTGAAGCGTCAAACACTGAAGCTTTCTTT. The encoded protein is CASSEASNTEAFF.

With respect to this clonotype: One junction end disagrees with the germline gene, perhaps due to a read error. This rearrangement joins TRBV20-1 to TRBJ1-5, with 10 positions matching TRBD1. Germline CDR1 reads DFQATT; CDR2 reads SNEGSKA (reference sequence). This CDR3 is 12 amino acids long. CDR3 sequence (DNA): TGTTCGACGGGGACAGGGGATCAGCCCCAGCATTTT. Amino acids: CSTGTGDQPQHF.

This clonotype was seen repeatedly, ten times or more. The chain employs TRBV10-2 and TRBJ1-4; no firm D call. The CDR3 has 11 amino acids. The germline CDR1 and CDR2 sequences are WSHSY and SAAADI. V was trimmed by 4 bases and J by 8 bases, leaving 5 bases between them. For the CDR3, the DNA is TGCGCCAGCAGTGGGCGGGAAAAACTGTTTTTT. This translates into CASSGREKLFF.

This clonotype was observed a handful of times. The chain combines TRBV7-2 with TRBJ2-7, with D tentatively TRBD2 (6 bases). V lost 5 bases, J lost 4 bases, and 12 bases lay in between. The CDR3 is made up of 13 amino acids. Germline V CDR1 and CDR2: SGHTA, FQGNSA. The CDR3 sequence: CASSTMAGYEQYF. The CDR3 DNA reads TGTGCCAGCAGCACGATGGCGGGGTACGAGCAGTACTTC. The variable domain in full, completed from reference TRBV7-2 and TRBJ2-7, reads GAGVSQSPSNKVTEKGKDVELRCDPISGHTALYWYRQSLGQGLEFLIYFQGNSAPDKSGLPSDRFSAERTGGSVSTLTIQRTQQEDSAVYLCASSTMAGYEQYFGPGTRLTVT.

This chain uses TRBV5-4 with TRBJ1-1; D remains ambiguous. Trimming took 4 bases from V and 0 from J, leaving 13 bases between them. Germline V gene sequence: CDR1 SGHNT, CDR2 YYREEE (reference sequence). The CDR3 has 15 residues. The CDR3 reads CASSPSAGVNTEAFF. The DNA for the CDR3 is TGTGCCAGCAGCCCTTCAGCGGGAGTGAACACTGAAGCTTTCTTT.

The chain has TRBV14 and TRBJ2-3; no firm D call. Germline V gene data show CDR1 as SGHDN and CDR2 as FVKESK. V was pared by 0 bases and J by 9 bases, with 10 bases between. This CDR3 is 13 amino acids long. In DNA, the CDR3 is TGTGCCAGCAGCCAAGATCGACTTTTGACGCAGTATTTT. As protein: CASSQDRLLTQYF. Full variable domain (remainder filled in from reference TRBV14 and TRBJ2-3): EAGVTQFPSHSVIEKGQTVTLRCDPISGHDNLYWYRRVMGKEIKFLLHFVKESKQDESGMPNNRFLAERTGGTYSTLKVQPAELEDSGVYFCASSQDRLLTQYFGPGTRLTVL.

The rearrangement links TRBV3-1 to TRBJ2-7; 12 nucleotides line up with TRBD1. V trimming: 4 bases; J trimming: 3 bases; junction bases outside the gene matches: 4. Germline CDR1 reads LGHDT; CDR2 reads YNNKEL (reference sequence). The CDR3 contains 15 residues. The CDR3 coding sequence is TGTGCCAGCAGCCTCGGGACAGGGGGCCTCTACGAGCAGTACTTC. Its translation: CASSLGTGGLYEQYF.

This clonotype was detected many times. This chain joins TRBV6-1 and TRBJ1-6, with D uncertain. Looked up from germline, CDR1 is MNHNS and CDR2 is SASEGT. Trimming stripped 1 base from V and 6 bases from J, with 7 bases between. CDR3 length: 14 amino acids. CDR3 in amino acids: CASSEVSINSPLHF. Written as DNA, the CDR3 is TGTGCCAGCAGTGAAGTCAGTATTAATTCACCCCTCCACTTT.

In its sample, this clonotype was seen many times. In nucleotides, the CDR3 is TGCAGCGTTGACTCACCTAGCACAGATACGCAGTATTTT. Translation: CSVDSPSTDTQYF. The chain employs TRBV29-1 and TRBJ2-3; no definite D call. The length of the CDR3 is 13 residues. Trimming removed 3 bases at V and 0 bases at J, with 7 bases between. From germline, CDR1 is SQVTM and CDR2 ANQGSEA.